The following is a T cell receptor (beta chain) sequence with its context. Antigen unknown. From around 0.4 ug of RNA, a library with molecular barcoded alpha/delta and beta/gamma adaptors was made. TCRdb reanalysed the reads using MiXCR and keeps one entry per CDR3 protein. The sample carries roughly 93,000 distinct CDR3 sequences, about 22% recorded once. From germline, CDR1 is SGHTA and CDR2 FQGTGA. This CDR3 has 15 residues. Trimming took 1 base from V and 2 from J, leaving 10 bases between them. This sample was taken from a study of read filtering for tumor transcriptome and immune sequencing. Study-wide context: Patients were about 17 male and about 14 female, mean age 65.9 years, range about 45 to 85. Overall study results and limits: Single-read clonotypes: 80% to 90% of IR-seq clonotypes (around 3.5% of reads), 74.6% of RNA-seq clonotypes (approximately 49% of reads).

This TCR was recovered from a donor at least 40 years old with multiple myeloma. Sequencing was performed on a population of CD138-negative cells sorted from bone marrow. The rearrangement uses TRBV7-3 and TRBJ2-3, with TRBD2 as a possible D gene (5 bases). The CDR3 here is CASSLRTGVTDTQYF. The CDR3 DNA follows: TGTGCCAGCAGCTTAAGAACCGGGGTCACAGATACGCAGTATTTT.